This T cell receptor beta chain was recorded in a study of blood T cell repertoires in COVID-19. Study context: T cells, B-cell-depleted T cells, or PBMCs supplied cDNA or gDNA.

As processed by the authors: Amplified reference gene primers provided the basis for estimating nucleated cell counts. Sequencing was performed with immunoSEQ multiplex PCR; in TCRdb, only in-frame clones are kept and a portion is missing. V and J calls and clone size follow that table, whereas D and trimming were derived from the DNA. The data hold 260,000 or so clones, with around 90% observed a single time. This clone was counted only a few times. The V gene's germline CDR1 is SNHLY and CDR2 FYNNEI. The ends were cut back, 3 bases at V and 2 bases at J, with 13 bases in the middle. The CDR3 sequence is 15 residues long.

Sequencing input: peripheral blood. The receptor was derived from a human donor in a cohort sampled during active COVID-19. The chain joins TRBV2 to TRBJ1-1; no firm D call. CDR3 nucleotide sequence: TGTGCCAGCAGTGACCTCGTCAGAACCAACACTGAAGCTTTCTTT. Protein sequence: CASSDLVRTNTEAFF.